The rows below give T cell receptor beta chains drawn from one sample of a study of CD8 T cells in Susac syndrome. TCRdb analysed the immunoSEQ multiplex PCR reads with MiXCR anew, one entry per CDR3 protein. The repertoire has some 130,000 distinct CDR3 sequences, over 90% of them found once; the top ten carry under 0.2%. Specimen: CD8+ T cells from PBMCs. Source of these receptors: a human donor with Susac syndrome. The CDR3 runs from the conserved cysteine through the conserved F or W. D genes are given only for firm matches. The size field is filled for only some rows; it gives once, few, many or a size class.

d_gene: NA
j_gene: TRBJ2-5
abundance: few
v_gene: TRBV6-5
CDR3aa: CACAASGPETQYF
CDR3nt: TGTGCCTGCGCCGCGTCAGGTCCGGAGACCCAGTACTTC

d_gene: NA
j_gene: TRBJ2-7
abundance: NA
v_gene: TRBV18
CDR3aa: CASSPAGRFEQYF
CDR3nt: TGTGCCAGCTCACCAGCGGGAAGATTCGAGCAGTACTTC

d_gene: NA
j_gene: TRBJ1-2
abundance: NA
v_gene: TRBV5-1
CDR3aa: CASSDPDGYTF
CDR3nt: TGCGCCAGCAGCGATCCGGATGGCTACACCTTC

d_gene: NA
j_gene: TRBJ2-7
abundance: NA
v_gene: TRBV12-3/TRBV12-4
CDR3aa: CASSLAGDWQQYF
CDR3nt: TGTGCCAGCAGTTTAGCAGGGGATTGGCAGCAGTACTTC

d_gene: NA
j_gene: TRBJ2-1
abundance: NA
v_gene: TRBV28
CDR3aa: CASRRGEAGYNEQFF
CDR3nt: TGTGCCAGCAGAAGGGGGGAAGCGGGGTACAATGAGCAGTTCTTC

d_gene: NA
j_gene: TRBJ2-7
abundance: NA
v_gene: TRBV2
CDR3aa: CASSGGAGDEQYF
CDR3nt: TGTGCCAGCAGTGGAGGGGCAGGGGACGAGCAGTACTTC

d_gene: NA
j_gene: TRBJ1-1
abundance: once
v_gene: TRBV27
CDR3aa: CASNPIGGRNTEAFF
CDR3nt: TGTGCCAGCAACCCTATCGGGGGCCGGAACACTGAAGCTTTCTTT

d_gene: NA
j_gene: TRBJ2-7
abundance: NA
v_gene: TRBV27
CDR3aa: CASSSGPNYEQYF
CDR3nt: TGTGCCAGCAGTTCAGGACCGAACTACGAGCAGTACTTC

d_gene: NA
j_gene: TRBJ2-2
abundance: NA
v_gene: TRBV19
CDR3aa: CASTDAGELFF
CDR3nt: TGTGCCAGTACGGATGCCGGGGAGCTGTTTTTT

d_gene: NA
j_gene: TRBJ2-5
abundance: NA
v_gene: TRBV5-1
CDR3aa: CASSLVSGQTFQETQYF
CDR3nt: TGCGCCAGCAGCTTAGTCTCAGGACAGACCTTTCAAGAGACCCAGTACTTC

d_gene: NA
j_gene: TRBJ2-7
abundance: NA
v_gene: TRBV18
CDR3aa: CASSDEAYEQYF
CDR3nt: TGTGCCAGCTCAGACGAGGCCTACGAGCAGTACTTC

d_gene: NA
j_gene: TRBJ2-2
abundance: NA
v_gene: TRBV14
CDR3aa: CASSPPLNTGELFF
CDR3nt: TGTGCCAGCAGCCCCCCGCTAAACACCGGGGAGCTGTTTTTT

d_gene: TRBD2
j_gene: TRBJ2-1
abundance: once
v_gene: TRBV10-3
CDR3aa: CAIRSDGGNYNEQFF
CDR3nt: TGTGCCATCAGATCCGACGGGGGGAACTACAATGAGCAGTTCTTC

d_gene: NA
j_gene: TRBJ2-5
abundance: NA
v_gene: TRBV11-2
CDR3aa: CASSLDTPQETQYF
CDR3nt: TGTGCCAGCAGCTTAGATACCCCCCAAGAGACCCAGTACTTC

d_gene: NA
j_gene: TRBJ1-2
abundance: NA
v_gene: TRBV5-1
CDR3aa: CASITEYGYTF
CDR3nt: TGCGCCAGCATTACAGAATATGGCTACACCTTC

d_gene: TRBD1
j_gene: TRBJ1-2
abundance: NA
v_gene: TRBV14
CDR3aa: CASSQAGQDLSYGYTF
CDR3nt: TGTGCCAGCAGCCAAGCGGGACAGGATCTCTCATATGGCTACACCTTC

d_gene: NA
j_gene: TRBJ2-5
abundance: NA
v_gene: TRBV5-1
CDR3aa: CASTPRTVEETQYF
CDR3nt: TGCGCCAGCACCCCTCGGACAGTGGAAGAGACCCAGTACTTC

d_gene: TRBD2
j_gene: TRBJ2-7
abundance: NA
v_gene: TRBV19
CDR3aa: CASSKPLAGTDEQYF
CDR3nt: TGTGCCAGTAGTAAGCCGCTAGCGGGGACGGACGAGCAGTACTTC

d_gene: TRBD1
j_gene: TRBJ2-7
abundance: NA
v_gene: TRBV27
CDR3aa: CASSLYSGTGGNGEQYF
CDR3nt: TGTGCCAGCAGTTTGTATTCCGGGACAGGGGGAAATGGCGAGCAGTACTTC

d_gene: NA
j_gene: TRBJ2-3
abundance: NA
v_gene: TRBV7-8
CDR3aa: CAAGLSGTDTQYF
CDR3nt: TGTGCCGCCGGACTAAGTGGCACAGATACGCAGTATTTT

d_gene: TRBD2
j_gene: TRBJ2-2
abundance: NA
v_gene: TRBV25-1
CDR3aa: CASSEYFASGRNTGELFF
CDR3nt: TGTGCCAGCAGTGAATATTTTGCGAGCGGGAGAAACACCGGGGAGCTGTTTTTT

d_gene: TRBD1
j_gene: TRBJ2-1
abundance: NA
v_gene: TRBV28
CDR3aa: CASSYRDRAGNEQFF
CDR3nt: TGTGCCAGCAGTTATAGGGACAGGGCGGGGAATGAGCAGTTCTTC

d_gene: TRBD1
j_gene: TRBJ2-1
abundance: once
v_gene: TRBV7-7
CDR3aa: CASSHTTGAGEQFF
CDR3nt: TGTGCTAGCAGCCATACGACAGGGGCAGGTGAGCAGTTCTTC

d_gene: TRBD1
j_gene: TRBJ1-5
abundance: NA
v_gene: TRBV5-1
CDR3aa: CASSFGTGSDQPQHF
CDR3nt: TGCGCCAGCAGCTTCGGGACAGGGTCGGATCAGCCCCAGCATTTT

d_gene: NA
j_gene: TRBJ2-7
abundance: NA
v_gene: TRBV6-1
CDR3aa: CASSDVIYEQYF
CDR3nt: TGTGCCAGCAGTGACGTCATTTACGAGCAGTACTTC

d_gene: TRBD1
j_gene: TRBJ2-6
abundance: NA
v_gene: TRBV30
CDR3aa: CAWMGGNRGLSSGANVLTF
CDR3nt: TGTGCCTGGATGGGAGGGAACAGGGGGCTGAGCTCTGGGGCCAACGTCCTGACTTTC

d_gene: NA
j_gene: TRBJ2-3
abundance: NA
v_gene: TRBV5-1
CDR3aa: CASSLTQGGASTDTQYF
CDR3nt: TGCGCCAGCAGTCTTACTCAAGGAGGGGCAAGCACAGATACGCAGTATTTT

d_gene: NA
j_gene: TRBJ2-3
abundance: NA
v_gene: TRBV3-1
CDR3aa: CASSQDEAGGPGTDTQYF
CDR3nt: TGTGCCAGCAGCCAAGACGAGGCGGGCGGGCCTGGGACAGATACGCAGTATTTT